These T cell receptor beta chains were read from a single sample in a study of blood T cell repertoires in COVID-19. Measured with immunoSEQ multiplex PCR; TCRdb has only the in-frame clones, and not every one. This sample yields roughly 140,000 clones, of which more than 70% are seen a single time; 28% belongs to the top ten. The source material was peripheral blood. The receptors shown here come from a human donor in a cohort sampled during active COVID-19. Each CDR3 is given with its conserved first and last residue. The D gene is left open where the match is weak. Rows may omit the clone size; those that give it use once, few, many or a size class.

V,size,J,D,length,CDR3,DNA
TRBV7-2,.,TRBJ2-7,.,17,CASSLGAGTLSTYEQYF,TGTGCCAGCAGCTTGGGGGCAGGGACCTTATCGACCTACGAGCAGTACTTC
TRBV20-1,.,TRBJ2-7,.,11,CSARKSYEQYF,TGCAGTGCTAGAAAGAGCTACGAGCAGTACTTC
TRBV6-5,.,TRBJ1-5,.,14,CASSYAESNQPQHF,TGTGCCAGCAGTTACGCCGAGAGCAATCAGCCCCAGCATTTT
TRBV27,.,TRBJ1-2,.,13,CASGGQIDYGYTF,TGTGCCAGCGGTGGACAAATCGACTATGGCTACACCTTC
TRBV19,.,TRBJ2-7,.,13,CASSPGTIHEQYF,TGTGCCAGTAGTCCCGGGACAATCCACGAGCAGTACTTC
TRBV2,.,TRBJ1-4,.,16,CASRTGRRDLDEKLFF,TGTGCCAGCAGAACGGGCCGGAGGGACCTTGATGAAAAACTGTTTTTT
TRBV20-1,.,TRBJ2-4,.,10,CSAIKNIQYF,TGCAGTGCTATAAAAAACATTCAGTACTTC
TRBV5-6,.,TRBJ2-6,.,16,CASSLGAGVGANVLTF,TGTGCCAGCAGCTTGGGGGCAGGGGTTGGGGCCAACGTCCTGACTTTC
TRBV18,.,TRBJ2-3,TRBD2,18,CASSPPRGRGGSLFRQYF,TGTGCCAGCTCACCACCCCGGGGACGGGGGGGGTCGCTCTTCAGGCAGTATTTT
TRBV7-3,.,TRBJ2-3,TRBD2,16,CASSLLGGGGPDTQYF,TGTGCCAGCAGCCTCCTCGGGGGGGGCGGGCCAGATACGCAGTATTTT
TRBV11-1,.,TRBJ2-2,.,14,CASSLRQGSGELFF,TGTGCCAGCAGCTTACGGCAGGGGTCCGGGGAGCTGTTTTTT
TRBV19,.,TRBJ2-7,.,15,CASSMVRDSVYEQYF,TGTGCCAGTAGTATGGTCCGAGACAGTGTTTACGAGCAGTACTTC
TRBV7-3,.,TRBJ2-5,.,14,CASSARHPGETQYF,TGTGCCAGCAGCGCCCGTCATCCAGGGGAGACCCAGTACTTC
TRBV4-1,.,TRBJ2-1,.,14,CASSQDLGHNEQFF,TGCGCCAGCAGCCAAGATCTGGGCCACAATGAGCAGTTCTTC
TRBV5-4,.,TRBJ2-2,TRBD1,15,CASSPGQRNTGELFF,TGTGCCAGCAGCCCGGGACAGAGAAACACCGGGGAGCTGTTTTTT
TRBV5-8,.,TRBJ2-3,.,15,CASSLPGNGADTQYF,TGTGCCAGCAGCTTGCCCGGGAATGGAGCAGATACGCAGTATTTT
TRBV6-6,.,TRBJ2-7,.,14,CASSPRDKPYEQYF,TGTGCCAGCAGTCCCCGGGACAAACCCTACGAGCAGTACTTC
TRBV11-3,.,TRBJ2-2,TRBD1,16,CASSLGGTGYTGELFF,TGTGCCAGCAGCTTAGGTGGGACAGGCTACACCGGGGAGCTGTTTTTT
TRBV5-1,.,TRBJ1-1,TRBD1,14,CASSRGQGEGEAFF,TGCGCCAGCAGCAGGGGACAGGGGGAAGGTGAAGCTTTCTTT
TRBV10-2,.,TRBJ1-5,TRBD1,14,CASSEQGAGQPQHF,TGCGCCAGCAGTGAGCAGGGGGCGGGTCAGCCCCAGCATTTT
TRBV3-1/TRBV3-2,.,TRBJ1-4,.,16,CASSPRYISGREKLFF,TGTGCCAGCAGCCCCCGGTATATTAGCGGACGAGAAAAACTGTTTTTT
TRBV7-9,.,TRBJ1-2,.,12,CASSLDRVGYTF,TGTGCCAGCAGCTTAGACAGGGTTGGCTACACCTTC
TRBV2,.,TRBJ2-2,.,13,CASSEDSPGELFF,TGTGCCAGCAGTGAAGACTCCCCCGGGGAGCTGTTTTTT
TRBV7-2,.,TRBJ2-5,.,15,CASRPSQGTQETQYF,TGTGCCAGCAGACCAAGTCAGGGAACCCAAGAGACCCAGTACTTC
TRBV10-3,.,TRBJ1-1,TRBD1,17,CAISPGQGVGTNTEAFF,TGTGCCATCAGCCCCGGACAGGGGGTTGGGACGAACACTGAAGCTTTCTTT
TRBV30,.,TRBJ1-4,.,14,CAWSGLTTNEKLFF,TGTGCCTGGAGTGGACTTACAACTAATGAAAAACTGTTTTTT
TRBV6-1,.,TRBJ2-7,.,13,CASSERAGLEQYF,TGTGCCAGCAGTGAAAGAGCAGGGCTCGAGCAGTACTTC
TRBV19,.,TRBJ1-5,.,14,CASSTNSGLGPQHF,TGTGCCAGTAGTACGAACAGCGGGTTGGGGCCCCAGCATTTT
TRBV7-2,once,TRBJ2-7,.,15,CASSQWGDGSYEQYF,TGTGCCAGCAGCCAGTGGGGGGACGGCTCCTACGAGCAGTACTTC
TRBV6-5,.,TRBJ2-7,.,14,CASRITAGVYEQYF,TGTGCCAGCAGAATAACGGCCGGGGTCTACGAGCAGTACTTC
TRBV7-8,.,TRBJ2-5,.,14,CASSQGVGQETQYF,TGTGCCAGCAGCCAAGGGGTAGGGCAAGAGACCCAGTACTTC
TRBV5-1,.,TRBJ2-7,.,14,CASSLVGQSYEQYF,TGCGCCAGCAGCTTGGTAGGACAATCTTACGAGCAGTACTTC
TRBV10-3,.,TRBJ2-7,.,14,CAISESNGDYEQYF,TGTGCCATCAGTGAGTCGAACGGGGACTACGAGCAGTACTTC
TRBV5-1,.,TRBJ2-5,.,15,CASSPDRVEGETQYF,TGCGCCAGCAGCCCCGACAGGGTGGAGGGGGAGACCCAGTACTTC
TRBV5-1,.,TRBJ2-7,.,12,CASSPEGYEQYF,TGCGCCAGCAGCCCGGAGGGCTACGAGCAGTACTTC
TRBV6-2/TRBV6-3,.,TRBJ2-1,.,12,CASSYPFNEQFF,TGTGCCAGCAGTTACCCCTTCAATGAGCAGTTCTTC
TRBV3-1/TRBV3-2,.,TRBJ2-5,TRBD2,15,CASSHTSGQQETQYF,TGTGCCAGCAGCCACACTAGCGGGCAACAAGAGACCCAGTACTTC
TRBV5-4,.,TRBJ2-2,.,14,CASSPQGTTGELFF,TGTGCCAGCAGTCCCCAGGGGACCACCGGGGAGCTGTTTTTT
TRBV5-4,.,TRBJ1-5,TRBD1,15,CASSKGTGQNQPQHF,TGTGCCAGCAGCAAAGGGACAGGGCAGAATCAGCCCCAGCATTTT
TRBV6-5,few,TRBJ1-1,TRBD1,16,CASSYSPGQGNTEAFF,TGTGCCAGCAGTTACTCTCCGGGACAGGGGAACACTGAAGCTTTCTTT
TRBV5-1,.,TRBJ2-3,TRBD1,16,CASSSGTGGSTDTQYF,TGCGCCAGCAGCTCCGGGACAGGGGGGAGCACAGATACGCAGTATTTT
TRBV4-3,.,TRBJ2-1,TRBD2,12,CASSQDGREQFF,TGCGCCAGCAGCCAAGACGGGAGGGAGCAGTTCTTC
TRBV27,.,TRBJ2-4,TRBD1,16,CASSPRDRVAKNIQYF,TGTGCCAGCAGTCCACGGGACAGAGTAGCCAAAAACATTCAGTACTTC
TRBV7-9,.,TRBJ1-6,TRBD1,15,CASSKQGSYNSPLHF,TGTGCCAGCAGCAAACAGGGGTCCTATAATTCACCCCTCCACTTT
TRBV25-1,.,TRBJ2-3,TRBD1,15,CASSNHRGTTDTQYF,TGTGCCAGCAGTAACCACAGGGGTACCACAGATACGCAGTATTTT
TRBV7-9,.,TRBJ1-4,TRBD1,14,CASSRTGINEKLFF,TGTGCCAGCAGCCGGACAGGGATTAATGAAAAACTGTTTTTT